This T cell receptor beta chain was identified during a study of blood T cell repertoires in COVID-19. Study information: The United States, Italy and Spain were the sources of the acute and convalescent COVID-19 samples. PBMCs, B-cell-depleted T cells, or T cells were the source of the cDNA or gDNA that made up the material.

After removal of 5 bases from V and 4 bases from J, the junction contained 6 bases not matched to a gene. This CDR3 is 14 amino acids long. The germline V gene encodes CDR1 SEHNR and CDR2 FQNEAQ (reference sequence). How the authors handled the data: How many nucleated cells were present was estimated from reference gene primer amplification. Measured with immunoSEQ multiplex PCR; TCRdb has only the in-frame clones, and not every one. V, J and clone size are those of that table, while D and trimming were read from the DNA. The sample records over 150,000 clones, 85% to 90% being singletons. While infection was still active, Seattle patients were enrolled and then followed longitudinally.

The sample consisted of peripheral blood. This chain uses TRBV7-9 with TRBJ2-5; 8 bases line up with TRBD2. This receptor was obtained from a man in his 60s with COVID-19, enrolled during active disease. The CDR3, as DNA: TGTGCCAGCAGCGTACAAGCGGGGGTAGAGACCCAGTACTTC. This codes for CASSVQAGVETQYF.